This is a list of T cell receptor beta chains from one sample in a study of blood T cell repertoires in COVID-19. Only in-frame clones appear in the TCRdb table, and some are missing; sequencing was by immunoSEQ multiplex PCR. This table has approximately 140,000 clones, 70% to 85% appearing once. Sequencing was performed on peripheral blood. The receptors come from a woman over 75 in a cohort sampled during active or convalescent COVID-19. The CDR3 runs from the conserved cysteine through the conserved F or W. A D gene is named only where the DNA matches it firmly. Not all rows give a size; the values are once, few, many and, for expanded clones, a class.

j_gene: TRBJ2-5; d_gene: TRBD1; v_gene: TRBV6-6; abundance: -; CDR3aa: CASSQPGQGETQYF; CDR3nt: TGTGCCAGCAGTCAACCGGGACAGGGAGAGACCCAGTACTTC
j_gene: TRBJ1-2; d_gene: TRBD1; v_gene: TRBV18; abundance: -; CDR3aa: CASSPAGQNYGYTF; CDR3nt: TGTGCCAGCTCACCAGCGGGACAGAACTATGGCTACACCTTC
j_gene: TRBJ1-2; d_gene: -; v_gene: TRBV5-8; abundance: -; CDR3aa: CASSSWARYGYTF; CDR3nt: TGTGCCAGCAGCTCCTGGGCTCGCTATGGCTACACCTTC
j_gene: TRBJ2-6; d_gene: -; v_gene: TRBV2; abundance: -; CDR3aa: CATTFSGLQYRASGANVLTF; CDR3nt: TGTGCTACCACCTTCTCAGGGCTACAGTACAGGGCCTCTGGGGCCAACGTCCTGACTTTC
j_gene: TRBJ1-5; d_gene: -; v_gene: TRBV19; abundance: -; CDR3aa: CASSIDAQVVGPQHF; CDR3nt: TGTGCCAGTAGTATAGATGCACAGGTGGTAGGACCCCAGCATTTT
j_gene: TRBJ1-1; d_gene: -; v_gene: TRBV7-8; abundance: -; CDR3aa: CASSLWTAMNTEAFF; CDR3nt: TGTGCCAGCAGCTTGTGGACAGCTATGAACACTGAAGCTTTCTTT
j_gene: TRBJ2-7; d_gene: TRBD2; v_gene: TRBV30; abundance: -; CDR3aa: CAWIRGGSSYEQYF; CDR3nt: TGTGCCTGGATCCGCGGCGGGAGTTCCTACGAGCAGTACTTC
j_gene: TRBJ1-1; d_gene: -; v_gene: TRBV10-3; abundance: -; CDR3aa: CAISVTGNTEAFF; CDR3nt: TGTGCCATCAGTGTGACAGGGAACACTGAAGCTTTCTTT
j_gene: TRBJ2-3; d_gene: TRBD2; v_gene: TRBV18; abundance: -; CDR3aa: CASSLERGSTDTQYF; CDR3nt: TGTGCCAGCTCGCTCGAGCGGGGGAGCACAGATACGCAGTATTTT
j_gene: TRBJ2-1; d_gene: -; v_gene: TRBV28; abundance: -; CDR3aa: CASSPDLTEGGFF; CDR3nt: TGTGCCAGCAGTCCTGACCTCACCGAGGGTGGGTTCTTC
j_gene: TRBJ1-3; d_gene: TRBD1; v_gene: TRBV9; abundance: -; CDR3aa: CASSVFTGGSGNTIYF; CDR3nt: TGTGCCAGCAGCGTATTTACAGGGGGCTCTGGAAACACCATATATTTT
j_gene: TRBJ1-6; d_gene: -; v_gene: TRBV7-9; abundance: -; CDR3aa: CASSLGSIYSPLHF; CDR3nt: TGTGCCAGCAGCCTAGGTTCTATCTATTCACCCCTCCACTTT
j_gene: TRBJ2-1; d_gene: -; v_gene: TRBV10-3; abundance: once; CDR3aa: CAIREGGESNEQFF; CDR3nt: TGTGCCATCAGAGAGGGCGGGGAAAGCAATGAGCAGTTCTTC
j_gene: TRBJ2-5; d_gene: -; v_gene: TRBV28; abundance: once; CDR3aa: CASSPIDGGAEETQYF; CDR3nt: TGTGCCAGCAGTCCTATTGATGGGGGGGCGGAAGAGACCCAGTACTTC
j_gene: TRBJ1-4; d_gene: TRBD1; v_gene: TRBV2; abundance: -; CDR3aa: CASNTGVEKLFF; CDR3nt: TGTGCCAGCAATACAGGGGTCGAAAAACTGTTTTTT
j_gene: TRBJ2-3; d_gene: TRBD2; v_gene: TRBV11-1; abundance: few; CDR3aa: CASSRGLASTDTQYF; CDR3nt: TGTGCCAGCAGCAGAGGACTAGCGAGCACAGATACGCAGTATTTT
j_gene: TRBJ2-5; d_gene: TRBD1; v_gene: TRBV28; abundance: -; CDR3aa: CASIAVRDRVSETQYF; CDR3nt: TGTGCCAGCATCGCCGTACGGGACAGGGTCTCAGAGACCCAGTACTTC
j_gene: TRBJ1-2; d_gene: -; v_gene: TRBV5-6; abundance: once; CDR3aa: CASSYGGGGRSGYTF; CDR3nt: TGTGCCAGCAGCTACGGCGGGGGGGGCCGGTCTGGCTACACCTTC
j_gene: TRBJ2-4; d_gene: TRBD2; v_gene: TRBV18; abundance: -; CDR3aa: CASSRTGLAGGPDIQYF; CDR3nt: TGTGCCAGCTCACGAACCGGACTAGCGGGGGGGCCTGACATTCAGTACTTC
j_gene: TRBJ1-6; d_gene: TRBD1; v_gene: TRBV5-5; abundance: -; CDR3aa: CASSLTDRVHSPLHF; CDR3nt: TGTGCCAGCAGCTTAACCGACAGGGTCCATTCACCCCTCCACTTT
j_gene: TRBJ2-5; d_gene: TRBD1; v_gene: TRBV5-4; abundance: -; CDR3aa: CASSLVQGNYQETQYF; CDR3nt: TGTGCCAGCAGCTTGGTACAGGGGAACTACCAAGAGACCCAGTACTTC
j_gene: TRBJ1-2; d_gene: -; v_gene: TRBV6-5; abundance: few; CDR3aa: CASRVLTGSYGYTF; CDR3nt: TGTGCCAGCAGGGTATTGACAGGTTCTTATGGCTACACCTTC